This entry describes one T cell receptor beta chain. The sample belongs to a study of T-cell reconstitution after alpha-beta-depleted transplantation in children. Unique molecular identifiers featured in how the TCRbeta library was prepared. TCRdb re-analysed the PCR reads in MiXCR, keeping a single row per CDR3 protein. The table shows 500,000 or so distinct CDR3 sequences, with around a third occurring only once. Germline V gene sequence: CDR1 SGDLS, CDR2 YYNGEE. The CDR3 consists of 14 residues. The trim removed 3 bases at V and 7 bases at J, leaving 7 bases unmatched. The chain combines TRBV9 with TRBJ2-1, with 7 positions matching TRBD1. The source was PBMCs from the stem cell graft donor, collected from the stem cell graft. The TCR comes from a human donor who donated a stem cell graft to a child with aplastic anemia. For the CDR3, the DNA is TGTGCCAGCAGCGCTAGGACAGGAACGAATGAGCAGTTCTTC. Its translation is CASSARTGTNEQFF.